A selection of T cell receptor beta chains follows, all from one sample in a study of blood T cell repertoires in COVID-19. TCRdb's copy holds only in-frame clones and misses some; the assay was immunoSEQ multiplex PCR. This sample carries 70,000 or so clones, 60% to 75% of them seen once, and the ten largest clones take approximately 40%. The material sequenced was peripheral blood. The source is a woman in her 70s with acute or convalescent COVID-19. The CDR3 runs from the conserved cysteine through the conserved F or W. A D gene is named only where the DNA matches it firmly. Rows give clone size only sometimes, using once, few, many, or a class for an expanded clone.

D gene	V gene	clone size	J gene	CDR3 DNA	CDR3 protein
TRBD1	TRBV7-9	once	TRBJ1-4	TGTGCCAGCAGCTCGACGACAGGGAGGAGTGAAAAACTGTTTTTT	CASSSTTGRSEKLFF
TRBD1	TRBV6-5	few	TRBJ1-2	TGTGCCAGCAGTACGCGACAGGGGTTAGGGGTAGGCTACACCTTC	CASSTRQGLGVGYTF
NA	TRBV7-9	once	TRBJ2-5	TGTGCCAGCAGCTTAGTGGCCGGGGTGCAGTTCCAAGAGACCCAGTACTTC	CASSLVAGVQFQETQYF
TRBD1	TRBV3-1/TRBV3-2	NA	TRBJ2-5	TGTGCCAGCAGCCAAGGTGTCAGGGGGGAGACCCAGTACTTC	CASSQGVRGETQYF
NA	TRBV10-3	NA	TRBJ1-5	TGTGCCATCAGACAGGGCATGAGCAATCAGCCCCAGCATTTT	CAIRQGMSNQPQHF
NA	TRBV19	few	TRBJ1-3	TGTGCCAGTAGTATAAACAGGTCTCTGGGAAACACCATATATTTT	CASSINRSLGNTIYF
NA	TRBV19	NA	TRBJ1-1	TGTGCCAGTAGTCTGACGACAGGAACCACTGAAGCTTTCTTT	CASSLTTGTTEAFF
TRBD1	TRBV6-5	NA	TRBJ1-6	TGTGCCAGCAGTTACTGGACAGGTGGTAATTCACCCCTCCACTTT	CASSYWTGGNSPLHF
NA	TRBV27	NA	TRBJ1-1	TGTGCCAGCAGCCGCCAGGGGTACACTGAAGCTTTCTTT	CASSRQGYTEAFF
NA	TRBV6-5	NA	TRBJ1-1	TGTGCCAGCCTTCAACTGATGAACACTGAAGCTTTCTTT	CASLQLMNTEAFF
NA	TRBV5-1	NA	TRBJ1-1	TGCGCCAGCAGCTTGATTAAAGGGACTAACACTGAAGCTTTCTTT	CASSLIKGTNTEAFF
TRBD1	TRBV28	once	TRBJ1-2	TGTGCCAGCAGTTTAACCGGGACAGGGTTTTACTATGGCTACACCTTC	CASSLTGTGFYYGYTF
TRBD1	TRBV7-9	NA	TRBJ1-2	TGTGCCAGCAGCTTGGACAGGGGCCTCTATGGCTACACCTTC	CASSLDRGLYGYTF
TRBD2	TRBV6-2/TRBV6-3	few	TRBJ2-1	TGTGCCAGCAGTTCCCACTCGGGGGAGGGCCCCAATGAGCAGTTCTTC	CASSSHSGEGPNEQFF
TRBD2	TRBV9	NA	TRBJ2-5	TGTGCCAGCAGCGCGTCGATAGCGGGGGCAAACCAAGAGACCCAGTACTTC	CASSASIAGANQETQYF
TRBD1	TRBV5-1	NA	TRBJ1-1	TGCGCCAGCAGCTCTGGACAGGGGGCTGCGTTGGGAGCTTTCTTT	CASSSGQGAALGAFF